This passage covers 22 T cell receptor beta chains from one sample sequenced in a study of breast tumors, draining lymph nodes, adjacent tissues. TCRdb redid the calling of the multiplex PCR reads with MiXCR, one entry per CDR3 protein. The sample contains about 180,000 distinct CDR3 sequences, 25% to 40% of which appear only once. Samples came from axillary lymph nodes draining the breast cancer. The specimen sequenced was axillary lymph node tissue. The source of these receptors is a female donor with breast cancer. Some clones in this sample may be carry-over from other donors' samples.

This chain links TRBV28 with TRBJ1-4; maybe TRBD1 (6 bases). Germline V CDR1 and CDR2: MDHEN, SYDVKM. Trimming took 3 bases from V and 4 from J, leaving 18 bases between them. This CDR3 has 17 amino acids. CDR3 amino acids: CASSFWGRGSYNEKLFF. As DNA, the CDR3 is TGTGCCAGCAGTTTCTGGGGCAGGGGATCGTATAATGAAAAACTGTTTTTT.

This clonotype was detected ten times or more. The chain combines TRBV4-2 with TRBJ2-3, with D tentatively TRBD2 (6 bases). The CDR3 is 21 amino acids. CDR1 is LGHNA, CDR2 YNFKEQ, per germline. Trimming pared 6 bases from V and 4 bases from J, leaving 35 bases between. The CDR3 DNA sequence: TGTGCCAGCAGTTCAAGCGGAGTCGTCTTCCCGGGAGCGGTGGGCGCAGATACGCAGTATTTT. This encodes CASSSSGVVFPGAVGADTQYF.

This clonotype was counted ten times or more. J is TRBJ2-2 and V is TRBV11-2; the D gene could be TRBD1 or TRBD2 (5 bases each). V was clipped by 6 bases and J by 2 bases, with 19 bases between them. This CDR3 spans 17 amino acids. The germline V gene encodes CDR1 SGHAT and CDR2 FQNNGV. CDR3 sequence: CASRRNPFGTNTGELFF. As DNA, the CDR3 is TGTGCCAGCAGACGAAACCCATTTGGGACCAACACCGGGGAGCTGTTTTTT. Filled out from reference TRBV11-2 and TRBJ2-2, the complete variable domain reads EAGVAQSPRYKIIEKRQSVAFWCNPISGHATLYWYQQILGQGPKLLIQFQNNGVVDDSQLPKDRFSAERLKGVDSTLKIQPAKLEDSAVYLCASRRNPFGTNTGELFFGEGSRLTVL.

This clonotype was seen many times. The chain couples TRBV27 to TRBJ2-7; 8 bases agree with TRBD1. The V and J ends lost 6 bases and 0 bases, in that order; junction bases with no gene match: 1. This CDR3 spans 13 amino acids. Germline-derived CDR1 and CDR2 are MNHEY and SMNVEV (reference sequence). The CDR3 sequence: CASSTGGSYEQYF. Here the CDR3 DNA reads TGTGCCAGCAGCACAGGGGGCTCCTACGAGCAGTACTTC.

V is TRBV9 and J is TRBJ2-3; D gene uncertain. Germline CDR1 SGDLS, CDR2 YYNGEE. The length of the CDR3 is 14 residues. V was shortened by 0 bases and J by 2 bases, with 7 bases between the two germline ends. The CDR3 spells CASSVDWSTDTQYF. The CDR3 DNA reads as TGTGCCAGCAGCGTAGACTGGTCCACAGATACGCAGTATTTT.

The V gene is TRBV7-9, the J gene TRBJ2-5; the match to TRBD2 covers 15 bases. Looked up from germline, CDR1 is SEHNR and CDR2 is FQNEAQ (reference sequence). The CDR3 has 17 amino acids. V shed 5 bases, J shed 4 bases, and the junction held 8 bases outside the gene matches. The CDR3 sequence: CASSPRTSGRAVETQYF. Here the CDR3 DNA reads TGTGCCAGCAGCCCCCGGACTAGCGGGAGGGCCGTAGAGACCCAGTACTTC.

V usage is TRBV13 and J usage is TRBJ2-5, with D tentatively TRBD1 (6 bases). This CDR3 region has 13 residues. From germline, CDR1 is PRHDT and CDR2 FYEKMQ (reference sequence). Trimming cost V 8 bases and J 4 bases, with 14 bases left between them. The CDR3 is CASGPGDTETQYF. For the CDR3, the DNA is TGTGCCAGCGGCCCCGGGGACACAGAGACCCAGTACTTC.

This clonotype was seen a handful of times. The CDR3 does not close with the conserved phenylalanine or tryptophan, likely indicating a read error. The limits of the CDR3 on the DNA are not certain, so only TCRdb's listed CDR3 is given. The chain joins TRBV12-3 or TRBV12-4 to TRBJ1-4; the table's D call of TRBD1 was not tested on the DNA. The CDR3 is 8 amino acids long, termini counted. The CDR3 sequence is CASLRGLY.

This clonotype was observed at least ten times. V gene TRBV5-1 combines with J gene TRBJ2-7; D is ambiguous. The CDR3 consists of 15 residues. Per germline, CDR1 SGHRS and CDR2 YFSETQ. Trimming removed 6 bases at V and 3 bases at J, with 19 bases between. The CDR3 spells CASKQGSDSIYEQYF. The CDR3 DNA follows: TGCGCCAGCAAGCAAGGCTCGGATTCCATCTACGAGCAGTACTTC.

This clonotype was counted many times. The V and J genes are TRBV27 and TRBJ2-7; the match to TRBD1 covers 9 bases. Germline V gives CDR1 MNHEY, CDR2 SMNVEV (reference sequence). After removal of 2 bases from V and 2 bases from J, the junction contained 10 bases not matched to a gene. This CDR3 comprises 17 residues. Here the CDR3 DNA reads TGTGCCAGCAGTTTAATCCGCCGGGACAGGGCAACCTACGAGCAGTACTTC. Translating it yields CASSLIRRDRATYEQYF.

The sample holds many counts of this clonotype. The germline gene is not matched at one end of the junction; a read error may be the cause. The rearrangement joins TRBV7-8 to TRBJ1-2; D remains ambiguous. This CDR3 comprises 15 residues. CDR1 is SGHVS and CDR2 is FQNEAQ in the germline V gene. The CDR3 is CASSLVVFGQSGYPF. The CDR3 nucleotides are TGTGCCAGCAGCTTAGTAGTATTCGGCCAGAGTGGCTACCCCTTC.

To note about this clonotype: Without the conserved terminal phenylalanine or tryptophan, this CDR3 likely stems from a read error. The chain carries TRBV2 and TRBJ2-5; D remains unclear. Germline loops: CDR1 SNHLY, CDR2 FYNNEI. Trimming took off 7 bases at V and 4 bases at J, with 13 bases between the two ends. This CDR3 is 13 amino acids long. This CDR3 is CASNLDGVETQYL. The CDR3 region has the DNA TGTGCCAGCAACCTGGACGGAGTAGAGACCCAGTACCTC.

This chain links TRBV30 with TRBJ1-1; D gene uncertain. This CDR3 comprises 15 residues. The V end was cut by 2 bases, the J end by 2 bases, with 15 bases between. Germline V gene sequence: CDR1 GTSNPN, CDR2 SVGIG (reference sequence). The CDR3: CAWSFSSSHNTEAFF. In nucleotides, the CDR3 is TGTGCCTGGAGTTTCTCCTCCAGTCACAACACTGAAGCTTTCTTT.

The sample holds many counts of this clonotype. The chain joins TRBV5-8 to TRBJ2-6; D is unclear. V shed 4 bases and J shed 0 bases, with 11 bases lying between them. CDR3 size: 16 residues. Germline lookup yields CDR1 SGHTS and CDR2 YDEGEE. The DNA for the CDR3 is TGTGCCAGCAGCACCTCTGACCTCTCTGGGGCCAACGTCCTGACTTTC. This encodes CASSTSDLSGANVLTF.

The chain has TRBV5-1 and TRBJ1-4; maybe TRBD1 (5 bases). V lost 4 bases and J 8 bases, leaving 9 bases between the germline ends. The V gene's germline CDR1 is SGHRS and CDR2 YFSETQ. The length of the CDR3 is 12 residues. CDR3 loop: CASSTGGEKLFF. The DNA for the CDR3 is TGCGCCAGCAGCACGGGGGGAGAAAAACTGTTTTTT.

The CDR3 spells CSARVSIAGGGQETQYF. The CDR3 DNA reads as TGCAGTGCTAGAGTTTCAATAGCGGGAGGGGGCCAAGAGACCCAGTACTTC. The genes are TRBV20-1 and TRBJ2-5; 11 nucleotides align to TRBD2. Germline CDR1 reads DFQATT; CDR2 reads SNEGSKA (reference sequence). The CDR3 sequence is 17 residues long. V lost 1 base to trimming and J lost 1 base; unmatched junction nucleotides: 8.

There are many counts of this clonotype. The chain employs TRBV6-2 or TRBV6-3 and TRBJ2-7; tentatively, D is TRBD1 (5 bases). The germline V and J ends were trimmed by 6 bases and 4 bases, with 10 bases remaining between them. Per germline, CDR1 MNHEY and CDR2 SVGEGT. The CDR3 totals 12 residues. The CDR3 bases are TGTGCCAGCAGCTCCCAGGGTTACGAGCAGTACTTC. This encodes CASSSQGYEQYF.

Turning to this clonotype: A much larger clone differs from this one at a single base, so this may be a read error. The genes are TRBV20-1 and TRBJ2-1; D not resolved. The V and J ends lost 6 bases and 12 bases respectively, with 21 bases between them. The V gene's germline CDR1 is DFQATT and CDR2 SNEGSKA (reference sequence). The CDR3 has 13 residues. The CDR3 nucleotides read TGCAGTGCCCCCCCGGAAGGCTGGGGTGCGCAGTTCTTC. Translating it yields CSAPPEGWGAQFF.

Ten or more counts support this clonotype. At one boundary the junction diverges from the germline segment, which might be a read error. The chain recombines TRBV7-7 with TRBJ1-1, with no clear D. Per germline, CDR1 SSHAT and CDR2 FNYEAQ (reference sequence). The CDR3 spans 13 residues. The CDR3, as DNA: TGTGCTAGCAGCTTAGCCACGAACACTGAAGCTTTCTTT. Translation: CASSLATNTEAFF.

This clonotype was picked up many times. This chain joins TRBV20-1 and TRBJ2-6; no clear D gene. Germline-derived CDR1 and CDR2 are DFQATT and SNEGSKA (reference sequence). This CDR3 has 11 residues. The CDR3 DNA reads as TGCAGCACATCTGGGGCCAACGTCCTGACTTTC. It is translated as CSTSGANVLTF.

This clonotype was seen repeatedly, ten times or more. The CDR3 loop is CAWMGLAGTSGHLYEQYF. The CDR3 DNA reads as TGTGCCTGGATGGGACTAGCGGGCACCTCCGGGCACCTCTACGAGCAGTACTTC. This rearrangement joins TRBV30 to TRBJ2-7; 12 nucleotides agree with TRBD2. In germline, CDR1 is GTSNPN, CDR2 SVGIG (reference sequence). The CDR3 covers 18 residues. V was pared by 4 bases and J by 3 bases, with 16 bases of the junction left unmatched.

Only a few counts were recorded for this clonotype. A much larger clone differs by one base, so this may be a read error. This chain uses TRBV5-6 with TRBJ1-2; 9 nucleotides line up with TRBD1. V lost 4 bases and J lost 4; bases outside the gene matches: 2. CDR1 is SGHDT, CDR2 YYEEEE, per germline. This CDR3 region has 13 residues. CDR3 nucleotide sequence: TGTGCCAGCAGCCAACAGGGGGCCTATGGCTACACCTTC. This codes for CASSQQGAYGYTF. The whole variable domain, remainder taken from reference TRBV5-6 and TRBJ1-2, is DAGVTQSPTHLIKTRGQQVTLRCSPKSGHDTVSWYQQALGQGPQFIFQYYEEEERQRGNFPDRFSGHQFPNYSSELNVNALLLGDSALYLCASSQQGAYGYTFGSGTRLTVV.